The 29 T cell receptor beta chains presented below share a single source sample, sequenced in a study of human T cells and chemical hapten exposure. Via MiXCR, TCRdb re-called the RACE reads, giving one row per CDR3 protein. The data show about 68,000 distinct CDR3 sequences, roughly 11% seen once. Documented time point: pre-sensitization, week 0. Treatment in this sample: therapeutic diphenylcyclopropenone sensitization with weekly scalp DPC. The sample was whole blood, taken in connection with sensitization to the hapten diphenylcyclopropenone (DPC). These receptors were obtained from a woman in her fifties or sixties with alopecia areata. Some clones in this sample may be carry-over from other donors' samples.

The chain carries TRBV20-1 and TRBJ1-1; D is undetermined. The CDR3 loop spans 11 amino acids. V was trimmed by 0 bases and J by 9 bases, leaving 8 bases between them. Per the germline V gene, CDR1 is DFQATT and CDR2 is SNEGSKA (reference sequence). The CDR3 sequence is CSARDFRKAFF. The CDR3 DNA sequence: TGCAGTGCTAGAGATTTTAGGAAAGCTTTCTTT.

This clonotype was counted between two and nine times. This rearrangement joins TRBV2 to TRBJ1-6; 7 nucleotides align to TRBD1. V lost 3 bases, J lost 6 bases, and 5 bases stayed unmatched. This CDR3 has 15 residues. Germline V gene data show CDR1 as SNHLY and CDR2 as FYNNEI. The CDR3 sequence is CASSDAGTANSPLHF. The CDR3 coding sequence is TGTGCCAGCAGTGACGCCGGGACAGCTAATTCACCCCTCCACTTT.

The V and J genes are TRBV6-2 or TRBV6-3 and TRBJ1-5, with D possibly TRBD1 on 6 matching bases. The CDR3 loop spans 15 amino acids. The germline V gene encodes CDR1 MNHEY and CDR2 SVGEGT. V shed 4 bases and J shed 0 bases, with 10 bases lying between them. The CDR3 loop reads CASSFNRVSNQPQHF. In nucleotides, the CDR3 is TGTGCCAGCAGTTTCAACAGGGTTAGCAATCAGCCCCAGCATTTT.

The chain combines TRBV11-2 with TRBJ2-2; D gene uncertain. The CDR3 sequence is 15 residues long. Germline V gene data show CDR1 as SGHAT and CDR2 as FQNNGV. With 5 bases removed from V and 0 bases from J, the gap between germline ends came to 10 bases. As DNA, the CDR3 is TGTGCCAGCAGCCCCAGCCAGACGAACACCGGGGAGCTGTTTTTT. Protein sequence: CASSPSQTNTGELFF.

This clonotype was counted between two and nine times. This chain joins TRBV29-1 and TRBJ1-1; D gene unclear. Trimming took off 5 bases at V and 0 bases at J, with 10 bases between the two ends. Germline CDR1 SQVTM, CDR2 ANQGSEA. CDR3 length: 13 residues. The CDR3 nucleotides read TGCAGCGTTAATCGGGTTATGAACACTGAAGCTTTCTTT. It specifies CSVNRVMNTEAFF.

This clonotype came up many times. CDR3: CASSYSTAGNEKLFF. CDR3 DNA: TGTGCCAGCAGTTACTCGACAGCAGGGAATGAAAAACTGTTTTTT. This chain uses TRBV6-5 with TRBJ1-4, with D maybe TRBD1 (5 bases). The CDR3 sequence is 15 residues long. Trimming took off 0 bases at V and 5 bases at J, with 10 bases between the two ends. Germline CDR1 reads MNHEY; CDR2 reads SVGAGI.

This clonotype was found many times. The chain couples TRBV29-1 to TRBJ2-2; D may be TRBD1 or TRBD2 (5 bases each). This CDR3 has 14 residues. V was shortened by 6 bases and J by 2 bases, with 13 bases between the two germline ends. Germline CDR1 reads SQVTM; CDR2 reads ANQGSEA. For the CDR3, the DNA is TGCAGCGTGTCCGGGACCACCAACACCGGGGAGCTGTTTTTT. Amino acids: CSVSGTTNTGELFF.

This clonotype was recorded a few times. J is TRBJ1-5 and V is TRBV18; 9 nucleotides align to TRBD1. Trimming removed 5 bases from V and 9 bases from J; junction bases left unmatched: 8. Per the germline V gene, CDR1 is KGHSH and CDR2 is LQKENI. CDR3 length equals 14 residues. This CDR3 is CASSSGQGPSPQHF. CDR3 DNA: TGTGCCAGCTCATCTGGACAGGGGCCTTCGCCCCAGCATTTT.

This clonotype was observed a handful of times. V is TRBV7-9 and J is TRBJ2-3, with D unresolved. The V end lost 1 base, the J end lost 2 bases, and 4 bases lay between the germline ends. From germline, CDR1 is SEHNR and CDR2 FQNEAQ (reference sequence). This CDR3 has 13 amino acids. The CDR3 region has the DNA TGTGCCAGCAGCTTAGTAATCACAGATACGCAGTATTTT. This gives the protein CASSLVITDTQYF.

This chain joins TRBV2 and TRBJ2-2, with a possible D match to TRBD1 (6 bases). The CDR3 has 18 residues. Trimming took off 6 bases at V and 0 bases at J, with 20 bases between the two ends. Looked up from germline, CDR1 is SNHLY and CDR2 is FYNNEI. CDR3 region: CASRGSLGAGPNTGELFF. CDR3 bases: TGTGCCAGCAGGGGTTCTTTGGGGGCAGGGCCGAACACCGGGGAGCTGTTTTTT.

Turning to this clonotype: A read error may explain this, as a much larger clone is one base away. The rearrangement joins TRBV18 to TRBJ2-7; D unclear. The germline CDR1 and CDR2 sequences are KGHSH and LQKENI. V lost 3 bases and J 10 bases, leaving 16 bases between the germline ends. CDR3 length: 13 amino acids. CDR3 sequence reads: CASSPSVGWPQYF. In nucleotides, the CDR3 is TGTGCCAGCTCACCCTCGGTGGGATGGCCACAGTACTTC. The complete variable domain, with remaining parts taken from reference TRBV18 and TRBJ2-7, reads NAGVMQNPRHLVRRRGQEARLRCSPMKGHSHVYWYRQLPEEGLKFMVYLQKENIIDESGMPKERFSAEFPKEGPSILRIQQVVRGDSAAYFCASSPSVGWPQYFGPGTRLTVT.

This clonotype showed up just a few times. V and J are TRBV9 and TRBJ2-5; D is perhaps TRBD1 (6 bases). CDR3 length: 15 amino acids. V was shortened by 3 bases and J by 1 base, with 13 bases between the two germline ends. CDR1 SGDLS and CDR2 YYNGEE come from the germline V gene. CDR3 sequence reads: CASSGGQSTQETQYF. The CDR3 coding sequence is TGTGCCAGCAGCGGTGGACAGAGTACCCAAGAGACCCAGTACTTC.

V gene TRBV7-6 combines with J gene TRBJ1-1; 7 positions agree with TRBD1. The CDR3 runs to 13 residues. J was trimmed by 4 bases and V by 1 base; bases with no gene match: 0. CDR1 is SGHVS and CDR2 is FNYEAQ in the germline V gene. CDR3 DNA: TGTGCCAGCAGCTTAGGACAGGGCACTGAAGCTTTCTTT. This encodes CASSLGQGTEAFF.

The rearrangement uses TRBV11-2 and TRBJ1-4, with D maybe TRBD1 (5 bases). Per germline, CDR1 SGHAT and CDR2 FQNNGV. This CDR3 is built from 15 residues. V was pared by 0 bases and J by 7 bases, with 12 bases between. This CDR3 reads CASSLDRRGREKLFF. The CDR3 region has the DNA TGTGCCAGCAGCTTAGATCGGAGGGGTCGTGAAAAACTGTTTTTT.

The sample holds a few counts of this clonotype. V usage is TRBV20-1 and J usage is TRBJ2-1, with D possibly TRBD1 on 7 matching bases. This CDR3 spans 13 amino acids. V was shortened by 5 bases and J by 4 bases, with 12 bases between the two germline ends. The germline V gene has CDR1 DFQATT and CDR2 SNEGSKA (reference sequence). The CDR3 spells CSAPQGGYNEQFF. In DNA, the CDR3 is TGCAGTGCTCCCCAGGGGGGATACAATGAGCAGTTCTTC.

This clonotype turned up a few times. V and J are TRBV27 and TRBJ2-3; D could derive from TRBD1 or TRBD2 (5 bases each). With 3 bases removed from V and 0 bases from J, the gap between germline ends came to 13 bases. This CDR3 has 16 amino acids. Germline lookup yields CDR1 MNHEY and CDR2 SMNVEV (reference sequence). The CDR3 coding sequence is TGTGCCAGCAGTTTGAGGGTGCACAGGAGCACAGATACGCAGTATTTT. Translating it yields CASSLRVHRSTDTQYF.

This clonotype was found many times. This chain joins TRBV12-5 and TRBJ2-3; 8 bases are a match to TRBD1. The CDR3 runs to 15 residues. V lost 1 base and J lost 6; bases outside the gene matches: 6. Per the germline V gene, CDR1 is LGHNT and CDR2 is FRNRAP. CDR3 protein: CASGLAQGAGDTQYF. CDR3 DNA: TGTGCTAGTGGTTTGGCCCAGGGGGCTGGGGATACGCAGTATTTT. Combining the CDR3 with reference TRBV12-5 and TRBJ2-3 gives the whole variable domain DARVTQTPRHKVTEMGQEVTMRCQPILGHNTVFWYRQTMMQGLELLAYFRNRAPLDDSGMPKDRFSAEMPDATLATLKIQPSEPRDSAVYFCASGLAQGAGDTQYFGPGTRLTVL.

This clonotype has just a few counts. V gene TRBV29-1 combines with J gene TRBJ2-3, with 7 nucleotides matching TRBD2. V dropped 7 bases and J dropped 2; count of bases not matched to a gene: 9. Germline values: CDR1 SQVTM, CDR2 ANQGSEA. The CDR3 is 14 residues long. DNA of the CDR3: TGCAGCGGCGGGACTACTAGCCTCACAGATACGCAGTATTTT. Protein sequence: CSGGTTSLTDTQYF.

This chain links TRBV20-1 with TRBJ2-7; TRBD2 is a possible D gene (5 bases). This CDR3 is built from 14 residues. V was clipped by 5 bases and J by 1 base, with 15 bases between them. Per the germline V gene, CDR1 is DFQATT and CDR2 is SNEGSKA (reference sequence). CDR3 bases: TGCAGTGCTCCGCCGGACTGGAAGTCCTACGAGCAGTACTTC. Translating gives CSAPPDWKSYEQYF.

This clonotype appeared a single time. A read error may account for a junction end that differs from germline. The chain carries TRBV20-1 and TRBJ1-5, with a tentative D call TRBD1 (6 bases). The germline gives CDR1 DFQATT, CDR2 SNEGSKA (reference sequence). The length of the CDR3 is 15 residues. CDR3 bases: TGCGGTGCTAGCGGGACACCATATAGCAATCAGCCCCAGCATTTT. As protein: CGASGTPYSNQPQHF.

DNA for the CDR3: TGCAGTGCTAGTTTGGATAATCTGAACACTGAAGCTTTCTTT. Its protein is CSASLDNLNTEAFF. The chain recombines TRBV20-1 with TRBJ1-1; no firm D call. The CDR3 is 14 amino acids. CDR1 is DFQATT and CDR2 is SNEGSKA in the germline V gene (reference sequence). V dropped 3 bases and J dropped 0 bases, with 11 bases sitting between them.

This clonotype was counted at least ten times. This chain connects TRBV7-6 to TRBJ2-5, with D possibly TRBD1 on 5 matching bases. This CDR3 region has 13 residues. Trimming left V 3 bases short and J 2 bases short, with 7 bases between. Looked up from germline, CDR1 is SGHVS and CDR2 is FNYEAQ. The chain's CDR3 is CASSLGLQETQYF. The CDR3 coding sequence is TGTGCCAGCAGCTTGGGGCTTCAAGAGACCCAGTACTTC. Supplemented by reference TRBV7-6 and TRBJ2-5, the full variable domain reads GAGVSQSPRYKVTKRGQDVALRCDPISGHVSLYWYRQALGQGPEFLTYFNYEAQQDKSGLPNDRFSAERPEGSISTLTIQRTEQRDSAMYRCASSLGLQETQYFGPGTRLLVL.

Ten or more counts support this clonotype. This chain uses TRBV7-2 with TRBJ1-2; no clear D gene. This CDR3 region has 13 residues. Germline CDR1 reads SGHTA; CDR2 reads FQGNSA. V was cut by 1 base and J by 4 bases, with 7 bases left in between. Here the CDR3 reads CASSLDGLYGYTF. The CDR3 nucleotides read TGTGCCAGCAGCTTAGATGGACTCTATGGCTACACCTTC.

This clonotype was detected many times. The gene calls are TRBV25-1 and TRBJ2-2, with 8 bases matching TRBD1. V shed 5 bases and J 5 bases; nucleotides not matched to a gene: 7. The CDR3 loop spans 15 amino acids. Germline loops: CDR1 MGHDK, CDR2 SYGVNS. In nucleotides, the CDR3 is TGTGCCAGCAGTCCTGACAGGGGTGGAACCGGGGAGCTGTTTTTT. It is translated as CASSPDRGGTGELFF.

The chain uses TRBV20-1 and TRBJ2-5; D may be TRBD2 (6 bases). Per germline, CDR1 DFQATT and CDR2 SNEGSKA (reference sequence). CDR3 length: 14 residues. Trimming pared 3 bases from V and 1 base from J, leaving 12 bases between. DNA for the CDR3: TGCAGTGCTAGTGAACCGGGGGTCCAAGAGACCCAGTACTTC. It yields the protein CSASEPGVQETQYF.

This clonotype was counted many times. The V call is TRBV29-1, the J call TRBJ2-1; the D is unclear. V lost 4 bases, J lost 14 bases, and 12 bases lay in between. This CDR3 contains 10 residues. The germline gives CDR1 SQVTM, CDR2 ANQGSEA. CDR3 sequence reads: CSVVFSREFF. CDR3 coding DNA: TGCAGCGTTGTCTTCAGTCGTGAGTTCTTC.

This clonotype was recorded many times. CDR3 nucleotides: TGTGCCAGCTCACGCGGACACCTTCAAGAGACCCAGTACTTC. Translated, it gives CASSRGHLQETQYF. V gene TRBV18 combines with J gene TRBJ2-5; D is possibly TRBD1 (5 bases). V dropped 4 bases and J dropped 2 bases, with 11 bases sitting between them. This CDR3 contains 14 residues. Germline assignment: CDR1 KGHSH and CDR2 LQKENI.

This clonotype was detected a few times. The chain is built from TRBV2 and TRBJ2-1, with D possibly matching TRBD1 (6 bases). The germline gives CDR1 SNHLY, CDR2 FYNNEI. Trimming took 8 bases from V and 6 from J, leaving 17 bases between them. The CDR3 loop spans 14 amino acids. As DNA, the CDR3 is TGTGCCAGCGGTGTGGGGGCAGAAGGCAATGAGCAGTTCTTC. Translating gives CASGVGAEGNEQFF. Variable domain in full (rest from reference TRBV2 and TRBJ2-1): EPEVTQTPSHQVTQMGQEVILRCVPISNHLYFYWYRQILGQKVEFLVSFYNNEISEKSEIFDDQFSVERPDGSNFTLKIRSTKLEDSAMYFCASGVGAEGNEQFFGPGTRLTVL.

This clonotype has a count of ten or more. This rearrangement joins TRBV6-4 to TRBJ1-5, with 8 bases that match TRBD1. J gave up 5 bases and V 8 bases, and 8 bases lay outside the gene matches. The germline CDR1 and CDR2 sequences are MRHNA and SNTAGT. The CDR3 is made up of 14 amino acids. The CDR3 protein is CASSDRDRDQPQHF. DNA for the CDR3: TGTGCCAGCTCGGACAGGGATAGGGATCAGCCCCAGCATTTT.